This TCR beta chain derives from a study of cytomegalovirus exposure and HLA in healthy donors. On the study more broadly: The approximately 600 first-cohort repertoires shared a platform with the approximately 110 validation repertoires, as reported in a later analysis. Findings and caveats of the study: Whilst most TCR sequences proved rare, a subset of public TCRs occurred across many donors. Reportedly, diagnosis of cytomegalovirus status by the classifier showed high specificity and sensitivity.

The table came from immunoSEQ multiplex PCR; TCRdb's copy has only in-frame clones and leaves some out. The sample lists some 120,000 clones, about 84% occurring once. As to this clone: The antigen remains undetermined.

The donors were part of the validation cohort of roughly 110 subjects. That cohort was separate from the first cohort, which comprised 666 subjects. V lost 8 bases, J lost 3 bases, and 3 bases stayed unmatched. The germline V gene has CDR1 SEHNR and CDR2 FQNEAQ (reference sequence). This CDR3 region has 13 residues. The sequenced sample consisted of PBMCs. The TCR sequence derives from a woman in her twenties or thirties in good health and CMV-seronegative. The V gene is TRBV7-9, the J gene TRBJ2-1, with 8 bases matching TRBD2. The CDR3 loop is CASGLAGYNEQFF. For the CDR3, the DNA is TGTGCCAGCGGGCTAGCGGGCTACAATGAGCAGTTCTTC.